This T cell receptor beta chain is from a study of beta chain features in type 1 diabetes. General observations from the study: Moderately but significantly shorter TCRB CDR3s were found in Type 1 diabetes patients in all four CD4+ subsets. Researchers could not determine here whether HLA type influences TCRB rearrangement.

The V gene's germline CDR1 is SGDLS and CDR2 YYNGEE. The CDR3 runs 15 residues. The V and J ends lost 0 bases and 4 bases, in that order; junction bases with no gene match: 3. The study reverse transcribed the entire isolated RNA, so it sequenced expressed TCRB transcripts. The assay was immunoSEQ multiplex PCR, and TCRdb's table has in-frame clones only and misses some. The sample records about 140,000 clones, around 13% being singletons. CD4+ naive, central memory, regulatory and stem cell-like memory cells were sorted via CD45RO/CCR7/CD25/CD127/CD95/CD27. Without exception, sorted populations had purity beyond 95%. This clone has more than one count but fewer than ten. Antigen: not known.

This TCR was recovered from a man aged 18 to 30 with type 1 diabetes. The rearrangement joins TRBV9 to TRBJ2-5, with 10 bases fitting TRBD2. The specimen was central memory CD4+ T cells from blood. This CDR3 is CASSVVWTSGETQYF. In DNA, the CDR3 is TGTGCCAGCAGCGTAGTTTGGACTAGCGGAGAGACCCAGTACTTC.